A single sample is the source of the 5 T cell receptor beta chains below, sequenced in a study of identical twins. TCRdb ran MiXCR on the 5' RACE reads and lists one entry per CDR3 protein. In the table there are 300,000 to 400,000 distinct CDR3 sequences, 10% to 15% of which are singletons. Another study also made use of these data, one on yellow fever vaccine responses in identical twins.

Sequencing was carried out using CD8+ T cells sorted from blood. The receptor set was obtained from a woman in her late teens or twenties in good health.

The sample holds many counts of this clonotype. This chain joins TRBV13 and TRBJ2-7; D is ambiguous. This CDR3 is 13 amino acids long. V gave up 5 bases and J gave up 6 bases, with 14 bases separating them. Germline loops: CDR1 PRHDT, CDR2 FYEKMQ (reference sequence). CDR3 sequence reads: CASSPEGLSEQYF. The CDR3 bases are TGTGCCAGCAGCCCCGAAGGGTTGAGCGAGCAGTACTTC.

The rearrangement links TRBV2 to TRBJ2-2; TRBD2 matches at 11 bases. The CDR3 length is 16 residues. The junction had 4 bases not matched to a gene; V was cut back by 4 bases and J by 3 bases. Germline V CDR1 and CDR2: SNHLY, FYNNEI. CDR3 nucleotide sequence: TGTGCCAGCAGTGGTGGGACTAGCGGATACACCGGGGAGCTGTTTTTT. The encoded protein is CASSGGTSGYTGELFF.

This clonotype was found a few times. The J gene is TRBJ2-2, the V gene TRBV12-3 or TRBV12-4; the match to TRBD2 covers 8 bases. This CDR3 contains 13 residues. The J segment lost 6 bases and the V segment lost 7 bases, leaving 4 bases of the junction unmatched. The CDR3 nucleotides read TGTGCCAGCACCCCGGGACTAGCCGGGGAGCTGTTTTTT. Protein sequence: CASTPGLAGELFF.

The sample holds a few counts of this clonotype. The chain links TRBV3-1 to TRBJ2-1; TRBD2 matches at 10 bases. This CDR3 spans 19 amino acids. Unmatched junction bases numbered 17, after V lost 6 bases and J lost 3 bases. Germline values: CDR1 LGHDT, CDR2 YNNKEL (reference sequence). This chain's CDR3 is CASSHSEAGLAGVYNEQFF. In DNA form, the CDR3 reads TGTGCCAGCAGTCACTCTGAGGCAGGCCTAGCGGGGGTCTACAATGAGCAGTTCTTC.

The chain employs TRBV2 and TRBJ2-1; 7 bases agree with TRBD2. CDR3 length: 14 residues. V was pared by 7 bases and J by 5 bases, with 8 bases of the junction left unmatched. CDR1 is SNHLY, CDR2 FYNNEI, per germline. The CDR3 DNA reads as TGTGCCAGCATAGGGCTAGCGGAGCACAATGAGCAGTTCTTC. Protein: CASIGLAEHNEQFF.